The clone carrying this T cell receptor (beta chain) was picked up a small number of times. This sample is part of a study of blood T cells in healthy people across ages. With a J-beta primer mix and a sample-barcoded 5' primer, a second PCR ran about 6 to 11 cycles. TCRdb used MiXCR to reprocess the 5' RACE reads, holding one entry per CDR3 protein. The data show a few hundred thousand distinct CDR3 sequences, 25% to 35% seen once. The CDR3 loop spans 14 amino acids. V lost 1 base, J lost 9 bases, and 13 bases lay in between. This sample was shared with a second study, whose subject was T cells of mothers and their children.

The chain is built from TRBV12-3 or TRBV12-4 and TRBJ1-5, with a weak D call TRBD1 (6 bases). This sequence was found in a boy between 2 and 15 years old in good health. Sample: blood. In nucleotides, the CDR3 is TGTGCCAGCAGTTTAGAGGGAGGGGGACTGCCCCAGCATTTT. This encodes CASSLEGGGLPQHF.